This TCR beta chain was profiled in a study of T cell responses to AZD1222 COVID-19 vaccine (dated by TCRdb to about 2021). For the wider study: A total of 233 trial participants underwent TCR sequencing, of whom roughly 210 received two doses of AZD1222 and approximately 25 received two doses of the MenACWY control vaccine. Trial participants were enrolled into age subgroups of 18-55, 56-69 and 70-plus years, which contained about 150, 27 and 61 TCR-sequenced participants, respectively. Here is what the overall study found, with its caveats: After two AZD1222 doses, both the breadth and the depth of spike-specific TCRs were significantly higher than at day 0 and than in MenACWY recipients. In the small 56-69-year group, the increase in depth fell short of significance, most likely because of low power. The vaccine-associated CD4 TCRs covered the entire spike protein, and the dominant responses fell in regions 160-218 and 743-854. Most participants were white British and females outnumbered males, and the authors suggested that clonal diversity may have been underestimated. Epitopes outside the regions mutated in the B.1.351 and B.1.1.7 variants were reportedly recognized by nearly half of the unique spike-specific TCRs. No day 14 peak-response samples were available, so repertoires were characterized only after the peak T cell response. Conclusions about previously exposed vaccinees are limited because only six or seven AZD1222 recipients were SARS-CoV-2 seropositive at baseline.

Turning to this clone: This clone's antigen is unknown. Base qualities are missing; no much larger clone stands one base away.

CDR1 LGHDT and CDR2 YNNKEL are derived from the germline V gene (reference sequence). CDR3 length: 14 amino acids, cysteine to phenylalanine. Only the CDR3 portion is preserved as DNA: 42 bases, with reading frame beginning at the first base. V loses 0 bases of germline sequence and J loses 2 bases, and the interval between the two ends is 5 bases. The CDR3 regions of human TCRbeta chains were analyzed by immunosequencing. The paper's processing steps were these. Repertoire TCRs were matched against a reference library of SARS-CoV-2-specific TCRs generated with the MIRA antigen-specificity platform. Breadth was defined as the fraction of unique TCRs that were SARS-CoV-2-associated. Depth was defined as the fraction of total T cells that were SARS-CoV-2-associated. Using the MIRA data, each spike-specific TCR was assigned both to the spike region to which the TCR was reactive and to a CD4 or CD8 class. Log10-transformed breadth and depth values were compared by one-way ANOVA with Sidak's multiple comparisons tests. Imported from immuneACCESS, the table was reduced by TCRdb to in-frame sequences with V and J called. These copies leave out some clones; in studies compared against another copy, an unresolved V gene accounts for under half, and the cause of the remainder is not known. V and J calls and clone size are copied from that table; D and trimming were computed from the DNA. The sample table lists around 160,000 clones, 82% of them with a count of one. The biggest ten clones account for less than 5% of the sample.

In light of the paper, this sample's time point label describes: baseline before first vaccination. Taken with the paper, the label for treatment or condition translates to: meningococcal conjugate vaccine given as trial control. Vaccinee samples came from UK trials COV001 and COV002, including a single-blind randomized controlled phase 2/3 trial of AZD1222 (ChAdOx1 nCoV-19) in healthy adults. For TCRbeta chain sequencing, PBMC samples were collected from trial participants at day 0 and at day 28 after the second dose. The starting material was peripheral blood, obtained on day 0 of MenACWY control vaccination. This receptor was obtained from an adult in good health. The V and J genes are TRBV3-1 (or the pseudogene TRBV3-2) and TRBJ2-1; no D gene call is confident. CDR3 loop: CASSQESAYNEQFF. At the DNA level, the sequence is TGTGCCAGCAGCCAAGAGAGTGCCTACAATGAGCAGTTCTTC.